This T cell receptor (beta chain) came from a study of Ad26.COV2.S vaccination and SARS-CoV-2 variants. CDR3 length: 15 residues. V was clipped by 5 bases and J by 1 base, with 15 bases between them. Germline lookup yields CDR1 SEHNR and CDR2 FQNEAQ (reference sequence). The sample's treatment: 15 to 20 received Ad26.COV2.S at low or high dose, single or two shots; roughly five received placebo; per-sample allocation not given. The samples date from day 63 after the first vaccine or placebo injection. Whoever gave the sample was an adult aged 18-55 years in Boston. The protocol was immunoSEQ multiplex PCR, while the TCRdb copy is restricted to in-frame clones and leaves out a portion. Among 440,000 or so clones listed, 92% were seen once.

This chain connects TRBV7-9 to TRBJ2-7, with a weak D call TRBD1 (7 bases). The TCR comes from a person between 18 and 65 years old who received the Ad26.COV2.S COVID-19 vaccine or a placebo. Sequencing used peripheral blood, obtained in a trial of Ad26.COV2.S vaccine versus placebo. DNA of the CDR3: TGTGCCAGCAGCACGCACCAGGGGGGATCCTACGAGCAGTACTTC. This translates into CASSTHQGGSYEQYF.